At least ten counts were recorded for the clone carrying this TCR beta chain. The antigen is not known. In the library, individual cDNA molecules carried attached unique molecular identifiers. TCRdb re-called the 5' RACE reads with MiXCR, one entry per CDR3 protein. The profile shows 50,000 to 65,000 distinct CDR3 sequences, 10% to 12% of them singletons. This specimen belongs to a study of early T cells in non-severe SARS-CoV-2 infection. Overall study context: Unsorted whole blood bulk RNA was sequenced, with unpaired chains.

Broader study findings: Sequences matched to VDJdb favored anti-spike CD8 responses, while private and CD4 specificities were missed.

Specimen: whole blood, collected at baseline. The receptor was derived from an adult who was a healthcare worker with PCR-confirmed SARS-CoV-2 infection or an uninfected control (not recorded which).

CDR3 bases: TGTGCCAGCAGTCTGACAGGGGGCGGTCAGCCCCAGCATTTT. Translated, it gives CASSLTGGGQPQHF. The chain is built from TRBV12-3 or TRBV12-4 and TRBJ1-5, with 10 bases aligning to TRBD1. The CDR3 runs to 14 residues. With 5 bases clipped from V and 6 bases from J, the junction kept 4 bases outside the gene matches.